The T cell receptor (beta chain) under discussion was sequenced for a study of prognosis after radiotherapy for stage I lung cancer. Across the study: Patient ages ran from roughly 53 to 95, with a median of roughly 77 years, and the group had about 13 men and about 6 women.

Trimming removed 5 bases from V and 0 bases from J; junction bases left unmatched: 6. CDR3 size: 15 residues. Study observations and caveats: Once stereotactic body radiation therapy had been given, unique TCR clone counts fell, with a median of approximately 9,600 versus 7,200. Where distant metastases developed, patients had lower Shannon entropy after stereotactic body radiation therapy.

Genomic DNA was the source, and TCR beta CDR3 was amplified from it by two-round multiplex PCR. Every TRBV and TRBJ gene had its own specific primer in first-round PCR. MiXCR was run by TCRdb on the multiplex PCR reads, yielding one entry per CDR3 protein. Among around 30,000 distinct CDR3 sequences listed, less than 35% were seen once. Blood draws of around 6 milliliters of peripheral blood occurred at each of two time points. This clonotype was counted at least ten times. What it recognizes is unknown. The input for sequencing was PBMCs, taken before or after stereotactic body radiation therapy (not recorded which). The V and J genes are TRBV12-3 or TRBV12-4 and TRBJ1-1; 7 bases line up with TRBD1. This receptor was identified in a donor over 45 with non-small cell lung cancer. CDR3 sequence: CASSVRQGVNTEAFF. The CDR3 bases are TGTGCCAGCAGTGTACGACAGGGAGTGAACACTGAAGCTTTCTTT.